This TCR beta chain was captured by sequencing in a study of blood T cell repertoires in COVID-19. The wider study: The United States, Italy and Spain supplied acute and convalescent COVID-19 samples. T cells, B-cell-depleted T cells, or PBMCs supplied cDNA or gDNA.

V was pared by 8 bases and J by 3 bases, with 13 bases between. CDR1 and CDR2 from the germline V gene are SGHTA and FQGNSA. The CDR3 consists of 13 residues. Original methodology: Amplification of reference gene primers provided the estimated nucleated cell counts. Produced via immunoSEQ multiplex PCR; TCRdb's table is partial and in-frame only. Clonal size and the V and J genes are those of that table, whereas D and trimming came from the DNA. This table holds about 60,000 clones, 75% to 80% found once. The sequenced material came from peripheral blood. The sequence derives from a human donor in a cohort sampled during active COVID-19. This chain links TRBV7-2 with TRBJ1-1; TRBD1 might be the D (6 bases). The CDR3 is CASEGGPYTEAFF. CDR3 bases: TGTGCCAGCGAGGGGGGGCCTTACACTGAAGCTTTCTTT.